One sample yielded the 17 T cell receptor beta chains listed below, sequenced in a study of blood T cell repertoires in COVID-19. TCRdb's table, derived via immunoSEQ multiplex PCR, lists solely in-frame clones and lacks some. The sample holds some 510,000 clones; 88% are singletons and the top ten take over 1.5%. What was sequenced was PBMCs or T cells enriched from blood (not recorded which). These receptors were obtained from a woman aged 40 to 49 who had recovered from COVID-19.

The CDR3 nucleotides read TGTGCCAGCAGCTTAGCAGGACAGGTGAACACCGGGGAGCTGTTTTTT. As protein: CASSLAGQVNTGELFF. The chain joins TRBV7-2 to TRBJ2-2, with 7 nucleotides matching TRBD1. Germline V gene lookup returns CDR1 SGHTA and CDR2 FQGNSA. CDR3 length: 16 amino acids. Germline trimming cut 0 bases from V and 1 base from J; bases unmatched to any gene: 2.

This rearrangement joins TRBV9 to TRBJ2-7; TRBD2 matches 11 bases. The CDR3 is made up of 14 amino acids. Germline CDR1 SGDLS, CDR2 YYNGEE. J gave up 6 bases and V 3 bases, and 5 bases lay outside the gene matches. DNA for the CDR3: TGTGCCAGCAGCGCCGGGACTAGCGGAGGCGAGCAGTACTTC. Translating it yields CASSAGTSGGEQYF. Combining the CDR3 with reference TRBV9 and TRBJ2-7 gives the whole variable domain DSGVTQTPKHLITATGQRVTLRCSPRSGDLSVYWYQQSLDQGLQFLIQYYNGEERAKGNILERFSAQQFPDLHSELNLSSLELGDSALYFCASSAGTSGGEQYFGPGTRLTVT.

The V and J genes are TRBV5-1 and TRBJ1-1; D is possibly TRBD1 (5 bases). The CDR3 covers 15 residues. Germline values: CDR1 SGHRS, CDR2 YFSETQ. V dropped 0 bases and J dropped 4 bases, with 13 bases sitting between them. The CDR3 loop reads CASSLVTGRVTEAFF. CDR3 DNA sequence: TGCGCCAGCAGCTTGGTAACGGGCAGGGTCACTGAAGCTTTCTTT.

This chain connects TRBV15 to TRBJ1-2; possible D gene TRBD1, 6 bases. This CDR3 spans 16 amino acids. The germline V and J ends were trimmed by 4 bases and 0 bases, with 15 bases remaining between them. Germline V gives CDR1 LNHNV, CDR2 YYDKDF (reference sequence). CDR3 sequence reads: CATSTAGDGANYGYTF. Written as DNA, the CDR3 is TGTGCCACCAGCACGGCAGGGGATGGGGCTAACTATGGCTACACCTTC.

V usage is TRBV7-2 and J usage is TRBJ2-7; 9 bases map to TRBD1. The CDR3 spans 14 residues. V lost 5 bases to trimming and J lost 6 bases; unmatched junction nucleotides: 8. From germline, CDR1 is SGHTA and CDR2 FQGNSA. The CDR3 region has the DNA TGTGCCAGCAGCCTAGGGGGGACAGGGCGCGAGCAGTACTTC. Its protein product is CASSLGGTGREQYF.

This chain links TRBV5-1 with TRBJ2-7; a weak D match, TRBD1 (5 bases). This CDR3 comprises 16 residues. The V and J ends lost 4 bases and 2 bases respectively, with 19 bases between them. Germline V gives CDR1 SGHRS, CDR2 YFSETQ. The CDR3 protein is CASSVVGQGLTYEQYF. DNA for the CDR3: TGCGCCAGCAGCGTCGTGGGGCAGGGTTTAACCTACGAGCAGTACTTC.

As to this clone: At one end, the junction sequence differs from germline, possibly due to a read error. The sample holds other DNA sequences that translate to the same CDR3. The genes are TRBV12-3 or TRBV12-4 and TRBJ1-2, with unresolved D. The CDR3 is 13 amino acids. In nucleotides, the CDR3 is TGTGCCAGCAGCTTAGGCGGCGCCTATGGCTACACCTTC. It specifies CASSLGGAYGYTF.

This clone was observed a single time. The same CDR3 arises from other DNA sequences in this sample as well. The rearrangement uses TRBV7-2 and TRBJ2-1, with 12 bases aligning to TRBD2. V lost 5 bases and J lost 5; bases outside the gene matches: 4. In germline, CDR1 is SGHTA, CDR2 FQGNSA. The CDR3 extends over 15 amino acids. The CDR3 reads CASSLGLAGHNEQFF. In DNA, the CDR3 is TGTGCCAGCAGCCTAGGACTAGCGGGACACAATGAGCAGTTCTTC. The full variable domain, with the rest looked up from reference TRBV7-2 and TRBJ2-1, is GAGVSQSPSNKVTEKGKDVELRCDPISGHTALYWYRQSLGQGLEFLIYFQGNSAPDKSGLPSDRFSAERTGGSVSTLTIQRTQQEDSAVYLCASSLGLAGHNEQFFGPGTRLTVL.

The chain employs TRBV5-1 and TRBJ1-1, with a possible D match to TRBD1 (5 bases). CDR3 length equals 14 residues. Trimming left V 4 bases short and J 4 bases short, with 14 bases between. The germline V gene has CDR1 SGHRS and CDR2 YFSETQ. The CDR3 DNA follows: TGCGCCAGCAGCGGCAACTCCGGGGGCACTGAAGCTTTCTTT. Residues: CASSGNSGGTEAFF.

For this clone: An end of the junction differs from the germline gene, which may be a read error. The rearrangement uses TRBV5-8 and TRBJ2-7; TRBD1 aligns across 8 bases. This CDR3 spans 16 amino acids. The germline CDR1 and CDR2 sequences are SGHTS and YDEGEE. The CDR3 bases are TGTGCCAGCACCTTGAGGCGTGGCAGGGGGCGGTGGGAGCAGTACTTC. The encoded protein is CASTLRRGRGRWEQYF.

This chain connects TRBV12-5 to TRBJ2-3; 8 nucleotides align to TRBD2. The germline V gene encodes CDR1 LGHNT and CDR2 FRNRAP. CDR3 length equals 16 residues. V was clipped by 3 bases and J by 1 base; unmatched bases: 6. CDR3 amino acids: CASGLPLTSGTDTQYF. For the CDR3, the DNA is TGTGCTAGTGGTTTACCATTGACTAGCGGCACAGATACGCAGTATTTT.

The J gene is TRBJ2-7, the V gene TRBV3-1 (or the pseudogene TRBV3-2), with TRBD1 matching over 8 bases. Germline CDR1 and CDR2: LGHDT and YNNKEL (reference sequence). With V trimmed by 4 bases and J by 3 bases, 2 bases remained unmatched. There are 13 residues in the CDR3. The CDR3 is CASSLGQGYEQYF. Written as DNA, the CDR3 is TGTGCCAGCAGCCTCGGACAGGGCTACGAGCAGTACTTC.

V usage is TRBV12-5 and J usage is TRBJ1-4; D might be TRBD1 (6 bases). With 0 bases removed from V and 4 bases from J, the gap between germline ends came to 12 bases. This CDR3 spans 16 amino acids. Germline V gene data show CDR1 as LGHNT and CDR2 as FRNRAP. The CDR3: CASGLVVGQLNEKLFF. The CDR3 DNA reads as TGTGCTAGTGGTTTGGTAGTGGGACAACTTAATGAAAAACTGTTTTTT.

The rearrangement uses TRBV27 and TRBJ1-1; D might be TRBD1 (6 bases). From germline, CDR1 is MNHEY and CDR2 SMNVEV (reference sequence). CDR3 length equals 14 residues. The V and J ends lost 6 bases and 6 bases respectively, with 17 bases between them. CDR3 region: CASSLQGSRAEAFF. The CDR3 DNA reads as TGTGCCAGCAGCTTACAGGGAAGTCGGGCTGAAGCTTTCTTT.

CDR3 sequence: CASSPYGSVDEQFF. The CDR3, as DNA: TGCGCCAGCAGCCCGTATGGGAGTGTCGATGAGCAGTTCTTC. The J gene is TRBJ2-1, the V gene TRBV4-3, with a possible D match to TRBD2 (5 bases). The CDR3 contains 14 residues. In germline, CDR1 is LGHNA, CDR2 YSLEER. V shed 4 bases and J shed 8 bases, with 15 bases lying between them.

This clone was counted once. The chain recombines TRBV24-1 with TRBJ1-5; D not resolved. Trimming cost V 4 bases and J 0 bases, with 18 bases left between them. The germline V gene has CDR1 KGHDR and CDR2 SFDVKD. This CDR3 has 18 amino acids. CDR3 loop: CATSDYPGSCYSNQPQHF. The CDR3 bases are TGTGCCACCAGTGACTACCCCGGGAGCTGCTATAGCAATCAGCCCCAGCATTTT.

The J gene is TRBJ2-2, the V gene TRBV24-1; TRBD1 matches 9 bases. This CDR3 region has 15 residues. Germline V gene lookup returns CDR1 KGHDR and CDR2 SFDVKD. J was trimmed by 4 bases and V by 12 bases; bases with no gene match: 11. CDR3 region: CASSQGAVSTGELFF. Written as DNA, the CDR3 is TGTGCCTCGTCACAGGGGGCTGTTAGCACCGGGGAGCTGTTTTTT.